The TCR beta chain described here comes from a study of human T cells and chemical hapten exposure. Study as a whole: Small volume differences among pooled libraries mainly caused per-sample TCR yield variation. Study-wide points: In comparison with controls, expanded TCRs gave rise to a significantly larger number of large CDR3 similarity clusters. The presence of alopecia in the donors means their immune response may differ from healthy people's.

Each CDR3 protein gets one entry after TCRdb re-called the RACE reads with MiXCR. This repertoire shows nearly 85,000 distinct CDR3 sequences, roughly 11% found once; its top ten account for approximately 1.4%. Germline V gene lookup returns CDR1 SGHTA and CDR2 FQGNSA. The V gene end was trimmed by 2 bases and the J gene end by 5 bases; junction bases not matched to a gene: 10. The CDR3 has 17 amino acids. Sample time point: patch test 2, 6 weeks after DPC sensitization. Treatment described: therapeutic diphenylcyclopropenone sensitization with weekly scalp DPC. Donation of samples came from alopecia patients who were 18 to 70 years old and suitable for DPC. This clonotype turned up a few times. What it binds is not known.

The source material was whole blood, sampled in connection with sensitization to the hapten diphenylcyclopropenone (DPC). The rearrangement links TRBV7-2 to TRBJ2-3; 10 bases are shared with TRBD1. This receptor was obtained from a man between 18 and 29 years old with alopecia areata. Some clones in this sample may be carry-over from other donors' samples. The CDR3 is CASSLSDRGPVIDTQYF. The DNA of the CDR3 is TGTGCCAGCAGCTTATCCGACAGGGGGCCGGTGATAGATACGCAGTATTTT. Filled out from reference TRBV7-2 and TRBJ2-3, the complete variable domain reads GAGVSQSPSNKVTEKGKDVELRCDPISGHTALYWYRQSLGQGLEFLIYFQGNSAPDKSGLPSDRFSAERTGGSVSTLTIQRTQQEDSAVYLCASSLSDRGPVIDTQYFGPGTRLTVL.